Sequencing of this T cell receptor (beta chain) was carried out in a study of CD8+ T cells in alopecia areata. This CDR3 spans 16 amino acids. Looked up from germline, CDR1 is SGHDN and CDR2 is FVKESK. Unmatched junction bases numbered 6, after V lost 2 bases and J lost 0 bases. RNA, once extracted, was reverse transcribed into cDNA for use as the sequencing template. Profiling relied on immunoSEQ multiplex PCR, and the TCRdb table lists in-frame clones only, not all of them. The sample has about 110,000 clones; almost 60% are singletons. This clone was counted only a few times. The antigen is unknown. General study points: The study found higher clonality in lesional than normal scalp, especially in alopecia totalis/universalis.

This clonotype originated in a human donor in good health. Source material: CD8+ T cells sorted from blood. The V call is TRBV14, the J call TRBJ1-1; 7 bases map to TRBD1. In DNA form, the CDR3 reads TGTGCCAGCAGCCAAATCGAGACAGGGTTGAACACTGAAGCTTTCTTT. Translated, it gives CASSQIETGLNTEAFF.